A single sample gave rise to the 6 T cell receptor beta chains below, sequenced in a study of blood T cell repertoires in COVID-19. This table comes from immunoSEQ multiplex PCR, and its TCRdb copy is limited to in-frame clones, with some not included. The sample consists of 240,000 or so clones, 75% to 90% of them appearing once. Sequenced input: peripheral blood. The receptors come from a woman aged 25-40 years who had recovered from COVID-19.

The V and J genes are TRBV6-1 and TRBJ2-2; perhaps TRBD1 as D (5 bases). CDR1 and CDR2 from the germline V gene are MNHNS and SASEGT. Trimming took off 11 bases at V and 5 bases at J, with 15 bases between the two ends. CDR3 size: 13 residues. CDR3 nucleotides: TGTGCCGGCCAGGGCTCTAGGACCGGGGAGCTGTTTTTT. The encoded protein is CAGQGSRTGELFF.

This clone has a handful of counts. CDR3 in DNA: TGTGCCAGCAGCTCCGTGTGGGACAGGGGTATGGATGGCTACACCTTC. Protein product: CASSSVWDRGMDGYTF. The V gene is TRBV5-6, the J gene TRBJ1-2; 10 nucleotides agree with TRBD1. CDR1 and CDR2 from the germline V gene are SGHDT and YYEEEE. The CDR3 contains 16 residues. The V gene end was trimmed by 3 bases and the J gene end by 6 bases; junction bases not matched to a gene: 11.

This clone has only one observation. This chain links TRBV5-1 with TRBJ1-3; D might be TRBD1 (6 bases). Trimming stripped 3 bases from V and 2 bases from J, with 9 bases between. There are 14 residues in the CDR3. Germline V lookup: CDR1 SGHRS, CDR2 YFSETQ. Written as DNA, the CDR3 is TGCGCCAGCAGCTCACAGGGACCTGGAAACACCATATATTTT. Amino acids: CASSSQGPGNTIYF.

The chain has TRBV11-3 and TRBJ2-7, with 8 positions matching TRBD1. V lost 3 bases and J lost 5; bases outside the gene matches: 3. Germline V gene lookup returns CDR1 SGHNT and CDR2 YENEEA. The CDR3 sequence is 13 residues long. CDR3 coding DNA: TGTGCCAGCAGCTTCGGACAGGGCCACGAGCAGTACTTC. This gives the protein CASSFGQGHEQYF.

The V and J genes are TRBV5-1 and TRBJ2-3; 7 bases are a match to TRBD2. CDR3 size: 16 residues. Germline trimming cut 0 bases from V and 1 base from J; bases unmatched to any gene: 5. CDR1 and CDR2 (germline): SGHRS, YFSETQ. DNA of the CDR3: TGCGCCAGCAGCTTGGGAGCGGGGTTCGGCACAGATACGCAGTATTTT. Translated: CASSLGAGFGTDTQYF.

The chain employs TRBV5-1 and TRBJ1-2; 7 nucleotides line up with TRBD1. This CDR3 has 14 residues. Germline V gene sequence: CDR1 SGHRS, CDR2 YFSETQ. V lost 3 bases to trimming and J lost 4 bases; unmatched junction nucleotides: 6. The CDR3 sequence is CASSSGTASYGYTF. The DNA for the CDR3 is TGCGCCAGCAGCTCCGGGACAGCGAGCTATGGCTACACCTTC.